A single TCR beta chain is shown here with its context. The data belong to a study of shared clonotypes between healthy human individuals. This CDR3 has 15 residues. After removal of 7 bases from V and 8 bases from J, the junction contained 15 bases not matched to a gene. The germline V gene encodes CDR1 LNHDA and CDR2 SQIVND (reference sequence). Naive CD8 cells lacked CD45RO and underwent positive selection for CCR7, leaving out terminally differentiated effector memory CD45RA+ cells. The protocol was immunoSEQ multiplex PCR, while the TCRdb copy is restricted to in-frame clones and leaves out a portion. The table has a few million clones, around 95% seen once.

Material for sequencing was naive CD8+ T cells from PBMCs. The sequence derives from a man in his late teens or twenties in good health. Some clones in this sample may be carry-over from other donors' samples. The chain links TRBV19 to TRBJ1-1; 8 nucleotides match TRBD1. The CDR3 nucleotides are TGTGCCAGTAAAATCGCGGCAGGGGGCATGGCGGAAGCTTTCTTT. Encoded protein: CASKIAAGGMAEAFF.